Sequencing of this T cell receptor beta chain was carried out in a study of graft-versus-host responses after intestinal transplantation. Study-wide context: Grafts that recipients had were multivisceral, liver-intestinal, or isolated intestinal transplants. All of the recipients had induction that used anti-thymocyte globulin, then tacrolimus and steroids for around 3 years.

Here immunoSEQ multiplex PCR was the method, and the copy in TCRdb shows in-frame clones only, minus some. Altogether around 96,000 clones are present, more than 85% being singletons, with the ten largest covering around 0.17%. Study-level results: Recipient marrow contained GvH clones, some of which appeared first in ileum or blood. The presence of high graft-versus-host to host-versus-graft clonal ratios in allografts characterized patients with graft-donor T cell macrochimerism.

V lost 0 bases and J lost 8, with 4 bases in between. This CDR3 contains 10 residues. CDR1 DFQATT and CDR2 SNEGSKA come from the germline V gene (reference sequence). In regard to this clone: Antigen unknown.

The receptor comes from a human donor who received an intestinal transplant. The source was unstimulated CD4+ T cells sorted from spleen or lymph node cells, collected before intestinal transplant. The chain is built from TRBV20-1 and TRBJ1-1; the D is unclear. The CDR3, as DNA: TGCAGTGCTAGAGATCTAGAAGCTTTCTTT. Its translation is CSARDLEAFF.